The clone carrying this T cell receptor (beta chain) has more than one count but fewer than ten. This CDR3 contains 14 residues. V was shortened by 1 base and J by 5 bases, with 10 bases between the two germline ends. The germline V gene encodes CDR1 SGHTA and CDR2 FQGTGA. Method: immunoSEQ multiplex PCR; TCRdb's copy keeps in-frame clones and lacks some. The sample lists 200,000 to 250,000 clones; around 86% were seen once. The sample is drawn from a study of blood T cell repertoires in COVID-19. Study in general: Spain, Italy and the United States supplied samples that represented acute and convalescent COVID-19. T cells, B-cell-depleted T cells, or PBMCs supplied cDNA or gDNA.

Patients in Seattle were enrolled during active infection, then followed longitudinally. The V gene is TRBV7-3, the J gene TRBJ2-3, with D tentatively TRBD2 (6 bases). The source material was peripheral blood. The origin of this receptor is a woman between 45 and 65 years old with COVID-19, enrolled during active disease. CDR3: CASSLSGVGDTQYF. DNA for the CDR3: TGTGCCAGCAGCTTAAGCGGGGTGGGAGATACGCAGTATTTT.